Listed here are 20 T cell receptor beta chains from one sample, sequenced in a study of cytomegalovirus exposure and HLA in healthy donors. Vbeta (60) and Jbeta (13) primers were used in the PCR. Assay used: immunoSEQ multiplex PCR; TCRdb lists only in-frame clones, some missing. The data show some 120,000 clones, 8.5% to 10% seen once. Sequencing was carried out using PBMCs. These receptors were obtained from a man younger than 40 in good health and CMV-seronegative.

The chain employs TRBV21-1 and TRBJ2-7; the D call in the table, TRBD1, was not verified against the DNA. TRBV21-1 corresponds to a pseudogene. CDR3 length equals 14 residues. In nucleotides, the CDR3 is TGTGCCAACCCTGGACAGGGAGTTTTGTACGAGCAGTACTTC. Its protein is CANPGQGVLYEQYF.

This clone was seen more than once but under ten times. The chain is built from TRBV4-3 and TRBJ2-3; D perhaps matches TRBD2 (5 bases). There are 20 residues in the CDR3. CDR1 and CDR2 from the germline V gene are LGHNA and YSLEER. The V end was cut by 0 bases, the J end by 0 bases, with 22 bases between. CDR3 protein: CASSQESFLGSISSTDTQYF. CDR3 in DNA: TGCGCCAGCAGCCAAGAAAGCTTCCTTGGGAGCATCTCTAGCACAGATACGCAGTATTTT.

This clone showed up just once. Distinct nucleotide sequences in the sample also encode this CDR3. The chain employs TRBV6-5 and TRBJ2-7; TRBD1 is a possible D gene (6 bases). The CDR3 contains 15 residues. Deletions cut 6 bases from V and 1 base from J, with 16 bases between. The germline CDR1 and CDR2 sequences are MNHEY and SVGAGI. In DNA, the CDR3 is TGTGCCAGCAGCCCTAGGACAGCAGGATCCTACGAGCAGTACTTC. As protein: CASSPRTAGSYEQYF.

The CDR3 DNA reads TGCGCCAGCTTGGGACAGGGGGCACGAGAGACCCAGTACTTC. Protein product: CASLGQGARETQYF. V is TRBV5-1 and J is TRBJ2-5; 12 nucleotides line up with TRBD1. V was pared by 7 bases and J by 4 bases, with 5 bases of the junction left unmatched. The CDR3 runs 14 residues. The germline gives CDR1 SGHRS, CDR2 YFSETQ.

This clone was counted a few times. The gene calls are TRBV28 and TRBJ2-3, with a tentative D call TRBD1 (5 bases). V lost 4 bases, J lost 0 bases, and 11 bases lay in between. Germline loops: CDR1 MDHEN, CDR2 SYDVKM. The CDR3 length is 15 residues. This CDR3 reads CASSSDRASTDTQYF. CDR3 coding DNA: TGTGCCAGCAGTTCCGACAGAGCAAGCACAGATACGCAGTATTTT.

Only a few counts were recorded for this clone. The chain couples TRBV7-3 to TRBJ2-1; 8 bases are shared with TRBD2. With 6 bases clipped from V and 0 bases from J, the junction kept 4 bases outside the gene matches. Germline CDR1 and CDR2: SGHTA and FQGTGA. This CDR3 has 15 amino acids. The chain's CDR3 is CASSLSGSSYNEQFF. CDR3 sequence (DNA): TGTGCCAGCAGTCTCAGCGGGAGCTCCTACAATGAGCAGTTCTTC.

The CDR3 loop is CASSLLSGQGGTGELFF. The CDR3 region has the DNA TGTGCCAGCAGCTTACTCAGCGGACAGGGTGGGACCGGGGAGCTGTTTTTT. The chain links TRBV7-9 to TRBJ2-2, with 8 bases matching TRBD1. Trimming removed 2 bases from V and 5 bases from J; junction bases left unmatched: 10. Germline CDR1 SEHNR, CDR2 FQNEAQ (reference sequence). This CDR3 region has 17 residues.

The sample holds a few counts of this clone. A junction end diverges from the germline sequence, so it may reflect a read error. The CDR3 DNA reads TGTGCCAGCAGCAGACAGGGGGCTAATTATGGCTACACCTTC. This codes for CASSRQGANYGYTF. The V and J genes are TRBV2 and TRBJ1-2; TRBD1 aligns across 10 bases. CDR1 and CDR2 from the germline V gene are SNHLY and FYNNEI. The CDR3 has 14 amino acids.

This clone occurred a few times. In DNA, the CDR3 is TGTGCCAGCAGCTTCCGAGGAGAGGAAACTGATGGGCTGTTTTTT. Encoded protein: CASSFRGEETDGLFF. V is TRBV11-2 and J is TRBJ1-4, with D unresolved. The ends were cut back, 3 bases at V and 14 bases at J, with 22 bases in the middle. Germline V gene data show CDR1 as SGHAT and CDR2 as FQNNGV. The CDR3 extends over 15 amino acids.

This chain joins TRBV5-3 and TRBJ1-1, with 7 bases matching TRBD1. TRBV5-3 is an open reading frame, and its role is uncertain. Trimming took 9 bases from V and 13 from J; bases not matched to a gene: 9. The CDR3 runs to 10 residues. DNA of the CDR3: TGTGCCAACCCGGACAGGCCAGGTTTCTTT. It translates to CANPDRPGFF.

The chain has TRBV2 and TRBJ1-2; 9 bases agree with TRBD1. The CDR3 loop spans 13 amino acids. V gave up 3 bases and J gave up 4 bases; unmatched junction bases: 0. The V gene's germline CDR1 is SNHLY and CDR2 FYNNEI. The chain's CDR3 is CASSETGGYGYTF. Written as DNA, the CDR3 is TGTGCCAGCAGTGAGACAGGGGGCTATGGCTACACCTTC.

This clone has just a few counts. The chain employs TRBV5-6 and TRBJ2-3; 9 nucleotides align to TRBD2. Trimming cost V 4 bases and J 0 bases; bases outside gene matches: 3. CDR3 length equals 15 residues. Germline CDR1 is SGHDT and CDR2 is YYEEEE. The CDR3 region is CASSPLAGSTDTQYF. In nucleotides, the CDR3 is TGTGCCAGCAGCCCGCTAGCGGGGAGCACAGATACGCAGTATTTT.

The chain is built from TRBV7-9 and TRBJ2-7, with D unresolved. CDR3 length: 15 residues. Germline V CDR1 and CDR2: SEHNR, FQNEAQ (reference sequence). Trimming left V 5 bases short and J 0 bases short, with 14 bases between. CDR3 residues: CASSPQDLSSYEQYF. As DNA, the CDR3 is TGTGCCAGCAGCCCCCAAGACTTAAGCTCCTACGAGCAGTACTTC.

The chain couples TRBV6-5 to TRBJ1-4, with no clear D. V was clipped by 2 bases and J by 5 bases, with 12 bases between them. Germline CDR1 is MNHEY and CDR2 is SVGAGI. The CDR3 spans 15 residues. CDR3 in DNA: TGTGCCAGCAGTTACACCCTGAGCCCGAATGAAAAACTGTTTTTT. Amino acid sequence: CASSYTLSPNEKLFF.

V usage is TRBV7-3 and J usage is TRBJ2-6, with a weak D call TRBD2 (5 bases). Germline V lookup: CDR1 SGHTA, CDR2 FQGTGA. The V end lost 3 bases, the J end lost 2 bases, and 8 bases lay between the germline ends. The CDR3 runs to 15 residues. Here the CDR3 reads CASSLDGTGANVLTF. The CDR3 DNA reads TGTGCCAGCAGCTTGGACGGGACTGGGGCCAACGTCCTGACTTTC.

The sample holds a few counts of this clone. The CDR3 coding sequence is TGTGCCAGCAGGGACAGTGGGACCTCCTACGAGCAGTACTTC. It yields the protein CASRDSGTSYEQYF. The chain has TRBV28 and TRBJ2-7; maybe TRBD1 (6 bases). This CDR3 region has 14 residues. V was trimmed by 6 bases and J by 0 bases, leaving 12 bases between them. Germline CDR1 and CDR2: MDHEN and SYDVKM.

This clone was seen a few times. The rearrangement uses TRBV5-1 and TRBJ2-5; D is perhaps TRBD2 (7 bases). Deletions cut 0 bases from V and 4 bases from J, with 13 bases between. The germline V gene encodes CDR1 SGHRS and CDR2 YFSETQ. The CDR3 runs 15 residues. As DNA, the CDR3 is TGCGCCAGCAGCTTGGTGGGGGGGCGCGGAGAGACCCAGTACTTC. Encoded protein: CASSLVGGRGETQYF.

The chain joins TRBV29-1 to TRBJ1-1, with a tentative D call TRBD1 (6 bases). V was cut by 3 bases and J by 3 bases, with 11 bases left in between. This CDR3 contains 13 residues. CDR1 is SQVTM, CDR2 ANQGSEA, per germline. CDR3 sequence (DNA): TGCAGCGTTGACAGGGGCAGGCACACTGAAGCTTTCTTT. It yields the protein CSVDRGRHTEAFF.

J is TRBJ2-2 and V is TRBV2; 10 bases are a match to TRBD2. Losses at the gene ends were 4 bases for V and 4 bases for J; bases not matched to a gene: 3. Germline loops: CDR1 SNHLY, CDR2 FYNNEI. CDR3 length: 15 residues. In DNA, the CDR3 is TGTGCCAGCAGTGCGGCTAGCGGGGGCACCGGGGAGCTGTTTTTT. Encoded protein: CASSAASGGTGELFF.

J is TRBJ1-1 and V is TRBV7-9; D gene ambiguous. V lost 4 bases to trimming and J lost 2 bases, with 5 bases between them. The CDR3 contains 12 residues. CDR1 is SEHNR, CDR2 FQNEAQ, per germline (reference sequence). The CDR3 DNA reads as TGTGCCAGCAGCTCACAAAACACTGAAGCTTTCTTT. It specifies CASSSQNTEAFF. Complete variable domain (other parts from reference TRBV7-9 and TRBJ1-1): DTGVSQNPRHKITKRGQNVTFRCDPISEHNRLYWYRQTLGQGPEFLTYFQNEAQLEKSRLLSDRFSAERPKGSFSTLEIQRTEQGDSAMYLCASSSQNTEAFFGQGTRLTVV.